The clone carrying this T cell receptor beta chain has just one count. Antigen specificity is unknown. The V gene lost 4 bases and the J gene lost 1 base, with 11 bases spanning the gap. Germline V gives CDR1 MNHEY, CDR2 SMNVEV (reference sequence). The CDR3 consists of 15 residues. This sample was taken from a study of shared clonotypes between healthy human individuals. Study at large: CD4 naive and memory got three plates each, CD8 naive two, CD8 memory one. Study conclusions and caveats: Limitation of the genetic and exposure-history diversity represented came from the few donors. When naive CD4 clonotypes were compared across several donors, 4% to 5.5% were shared.

Assay used: immunoSEQ multiplex PCR; TCRdb lists only in-frame clones, some missing. The profile covers roughly 2.1 million clones, with approximately 94% appearing a single time and about 1.8% taken by the ten largest. As defined, naive CD8 cells were CD45RO-negative and positively selected for CCR7, with terminally differentiated effector memory CD45RA+ cells excluded. This TCR came from a man aged 18 to 29 in good health. Some clones in this sample may be carry-over from other donors' samples. The sample was naive CD8+ T cells from PBMCs. The V call is TRBV27, the J call TRBJ2-1, with D maybe TRBD1 (6 bases). The CDR3 DNA follows: TGTGCCAGCAGTTCAGGGGTAATGTCCTACAATGAGCAGTTCTTC. As protein: CASSSGVMSYNEQFF.